The rows below give T cell receptor beta chains drawn from one sample of a study of T-cell memory formation after mild COVID-19. MiXCR, applied by TCRdb to the 5' RACE reads, yields one record per CDR3 protein. The sample lists 200,000 or so distinct CDR3 sequences; just over 9.5% were seen once. The sample was PBMCs or a T cell subset sorted from them (not recorded which). The receptors were sampled from a man aged 18-30 years who had mild COVID-19 (a few samples of this study predate the infection). Cell type and time point are not known. The CDR3 runs from the conserved cysteine through the conserved F or W. The order of the fields is J gene, D gene, clone size, V gene, CDR3 protein, CDR3 DNA. A D gene is named only where the DNA matches it firmly. The size entry is marked missing in some rows and otherwise reads once, few, many or a size class.

j_call: TRBJ2-7; d_call: NA; clone_size: few; v_call: TRBV20-1; cdr3_aa: CSAKRESGRHEQYF; cdr3_nt: TGCAGTGCTAAGAGGGAATCCGGGAGACACGAGCAGTACTTC
j_call: TRBJ2-5; d_call: NA; clone_size: few; v_call: TRBV3-1; cdr3_aa: CASSQFQGPQETQYF; cdr3_nt: TGTGCCAGCAGCCAATTCCAGGGGCCCCAAGAGACCCAGTACTTC
j_call: TRBJ1-2; d_call: NA; clone_size: few; v_call: TRBV4-3; cdr3_aa: CASSQARGGLGYGYTF; cdr3_nt: TGCGCCAGCAGCCAAGCCCGAGGGGGTCTAGGCTATGGCTACACCTTC
j_call: TRBJ1-1; d_call: NA; clone_size: NA; v_call: TRBV6-5; cdr3_aa: CASRGTGTKGTAFF; cdr3_nt: TGTGCCAGCAGAGGCACCGGGACAAAAGGGACAGCTTTCTTT
j_call: TRBJ2-3; d_call: TRBD1; clone_size: many; v_call: TRBV20-1; cdr3_aa: CSANGQGTDTQYF; cdr3_nt: TGCAGTGCAAACGGACAGGGCACAGATACGCAGTATTTT
j_call: TRBJ1-5; d_call: NA; clone_size: few; v_call: TRBV28; cdr3_aa: CASSQTNQPQHF; cdr3_nt: TGTGCCAGCAGCCAAACTAATCAGCCCCAGCATTTT
j_call: TRBJ1-1; d_call: NA; clone_size: NA; v_call: TRBV24-1; cdr3_aa: CATTGPAGTEAFF; cdr3_nt: TGTGCCACCACGGGCCCGGCCGGCACTGAAGCTTTCTTT
j_call: TRBJ2-5; d_call: NA; clone_size: NA; v_call: TRBV7-6; cdr3_aa: CASSFRGFMETQYF; cdr3_nt: TGTGCCAGCAGCTTTCGGGGATTTATGGAGACCCAGTACTTC
j_call: TRBJ2-1; d_call: TRBD1; clone_size: NA; v_call: TRBV14; cdr3_aa: CASSPRDRGNEQFF; cdr3_nt: TGTGCCAGCAGCCCGAGGGACAGGGGGAATGAGCAGTTCTTC
j_call: TRBJ1-6; d_call: NA; clone_size: few; v_call: TRBV7-2; cdr3_aa: CASRQDGGLALHF; cdr3_nt: TGTGCCAGCCGCCAAGATGGGGGACTGGCCCTCCACTTT
j_call: TRBJ1-2; d_call: NA; clone_size: few; v_call: TRBV5-1; cdr3_aa: CASSFLGTGPLYTF; cdr3_nt: TGCGCCAGCAGCTTTTTGGGGACGGGACCCCTCTACACCTTC
j_call: TRBJ2-7; d_call: TRBD1; clone_size: NA; v_call: TRBV12-3/TRBV12-4; cdr3_aa: CASSPTGTGREQYF; cdr3_nt: TGTGCCAGCAGTCCTACCGGGACAGGGCGGGAGCAGTACTTC